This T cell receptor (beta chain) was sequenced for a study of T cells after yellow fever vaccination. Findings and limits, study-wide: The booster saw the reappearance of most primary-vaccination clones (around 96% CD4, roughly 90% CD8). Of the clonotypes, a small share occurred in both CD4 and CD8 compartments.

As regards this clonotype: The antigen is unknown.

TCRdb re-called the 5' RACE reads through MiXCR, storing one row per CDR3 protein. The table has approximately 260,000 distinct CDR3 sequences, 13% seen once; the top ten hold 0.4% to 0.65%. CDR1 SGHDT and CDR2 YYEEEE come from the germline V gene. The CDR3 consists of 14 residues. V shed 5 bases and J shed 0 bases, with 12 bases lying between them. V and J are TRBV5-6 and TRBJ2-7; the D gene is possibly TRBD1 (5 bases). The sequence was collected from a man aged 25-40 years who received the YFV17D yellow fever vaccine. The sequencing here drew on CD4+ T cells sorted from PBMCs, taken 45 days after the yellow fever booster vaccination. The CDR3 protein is CASSQIRVSYEQYF. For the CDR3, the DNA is TGTGCCAGCAGTCAGATCAGGGTCTCCTACGAGCAGTACTTC.